Each of the 24 T cell receptor beta chains below was sequenced from the same sample in a study of cytomegalovirus exposure and HLA in healthy donors. Clones were sequenced by immunoSEQ multiplex PCR, and TCRdb holds only the in-frame ones, with some missing. The sample has approximately 180,000 clones, approximately 86% seen once. Sequencing was performed on PBMCs. The origin of the receptors is a man in his late teens or twenties in good health and CMV-seropositive.

The rearrangement links TRBV6-1 to TRBJ1-2; possible D gene TRBD1, 5 bases. This CDR3 has 14 residues. Germline V gives CDR1 MNHNS, CDR2 SASEGT. Trimming cost V 8 bases and J 14 bases, with 27 bases left between them. The CDR3 nucleotides are TGTGCCAGCCGGGACTACAGTCTCCCCTATGGGGAGACCTTC. It is translated as CASRDYSLPYGETF.

The rearrangement uses TRBV15 and TRBJ2-2; weak D call: TRBD2 (6 bases). The germline CDR1 and CDR2 sequences are LNHNV and YYDKDF (reference sequence). The CDR3 is 16 amino acids. Trimming pared 0 bases from V and 3 bases from J, leaving 11 bases between. CDR3 loop: CATSRDSGSYTGELFF. The CDR3 region has the DNA TGTGCCACCAGCAGAGATAGCGGATCTTACACCGGGGAGCTGTTTTTT.

The chain links TRBV19 to TRBJ2-7; tentative D call: TRBD1 (5 bases). Trimming removed 3 bases at V and 2 bases at J, with 8 bases between. CDR3 length equals 13 residues. Germline V gives CDR1 LNHDA, CDR2 SQIVND (reference sequence). The CDR3 nucleotides are TGTGCCAGTAGTATTGGACATCCCTACGAGCAGTACTTC. Protein product: CASSIGHPYEQYF.

This clone has a single count. The rearrangement joins TRBV11-2 to TRBJ1-5; D not resolved. Germline V gene sequence: CDR1 SGHAT, CDR2 FQNNGV. The CDR3 runs to 13 residues. V lost 5 bases to trimming and J lost 4 bases, with 9 bases between them. The chain's CDR3 is CASSPTQNQPQHF. The CDR3 DNA reads as TGTGCCAGCAGCCCGACACAAAATCAGCCCCAGCATTTT.

V gene TRBV7-3 combines with J gene TRBJ2-1, with 11 nucleotides matching TRBD2. CDR1 and CDR2 from the germline V gene are SGHTA and FQGTGA. The CDR3 length is 14 residues. The V segment lost 4 bases and the J segment 8 bases; nucleotides outside the gene matches: 4. CDR3 region: CASSSTSGRDEQFF. The CDR3 DNA reads TGTGCCAGCAGCTCCACTAGCGGGAGAGATGAGCAGTTCTTC.

The V call is TRBV19, the J call TRBJ2-3; the D gene is possibly TRBD1 (7 bases). Germline V gene lookup returns CDR1 LNHDA and CDR2 SQIVND (reference sequence). Trimming took 6 bases from V and 1 from J, leaving 14 bases between them. The CDR3 extends over 15 amino acids. The CDR3 spells CASSFLRGGTDTQYF. The CDR3 DNA is TGTGCCAGTAGCTTTCTCAGGGGGGGCACAGATACGCAGTATTTT.

The rearrangement uses TRBV4-3 and TRBJ2-7; 7 bases are a match to TRBD2. The CDR3 is 17 amino acids. Trimming removed 2 bases from V and 2 bases from J; junction bases left unmatched: 12. The germline CDR1 and CDR2 sequences are LGHNA and YSLEER. The DNA for the CDR3 is TGCGCCAGCAGCCAAAAGAAGGGAGCGGGGTCGGCCTACGAGCAGTACTTC. Translating gives CASSQKKGAGSAYEQYF.

This clone was seen only once. This rearrangement joins TRBV1 to TRBJ2-7; the DNA was not compared with TRBD1, the D call given in the table. TRBV1 is flagged as a pseudogene. The CDR3 extends over 11 amino acids. CDR3 coding DNA: TGCACCAGCAGCCCACAAACCGAGCAGTACTTC. It specifies CTSSPQTEQYF.

This rearrangement joins TRBV27 to TRBJ2-7; the match to TRBD2 covers 16 bases. In germline, CDR1 is MNHEY, CDR2 SMNVEV (reference sequence). The length of the CDR3 is 17 residues. The V and J ends lost 5 bases and 0 bases, in that order; junction bases with no gene match: 4. CDR3 sequence reads: CASSPGTSGRVSYEQYF. The CDR3 nucleotides read TGTGCCAGCAGTCCCGGGACTAGCGGGAGGGTCTCCTACGAGCAGTACTTC.

This chain uses TRBV28 with TRBJ2-7; 10 nucleotides match TRBD2. The junction had 5 bases not matched to a gene; V was cut back by 6 bases and J by 0 bases. Per the germline V gene, CDR1 is MDHEN and CDR2 is SYDVKM. There are 15 residues in the CDR3. The CDR3 loop reads CASSPTSGISYEQYF. The CDR3 DNA sequence: TGTGCCAGCAGCCCTACTAGCGGGATCTCCTACGAGCAGTACTTC. The whole variable domain, remainder taken from reference TRBV28 and TRBJ2-7, is DVKVTQSSRYLVKRTGEKVFLECVQDMDHENMFWYRQDPGLGLRLIYFSYDVKMKEKGDIPEGYSVSREKKERFSLILESASTNQTSMYLCASSPTSGISYEQYFGPGTRLTVT.

The V gene is TRBV7-2, the J gene TRBJ1-5; tentatively, D is TRBD1 (5 bases). CDR3 size: 14 residues. The V end lost 5 bases, the J end lost 5 bases, and 13 bases lay between the germline ends. Germline-derived CDR1 and CDR2 are SGHTA and FQGNSA. The CDR3 reads CASSRSTRDQPQHF. The CDR3 DNA is TGTGCCAGCAGCCGGTCCACCAGGGATCAGCCCCAGCATTTT.

The chain combines TRBV9 with TRBJ2-5; D might be TRBD2 (6 bases). This CDR3 region has 16 residues. V lost 3 bases, J lost 0 bases, and 15 bases lay in between. Germline V gene sequence: CDR1 SGDLS, CDR2 YYNGEE. The CDR3 loop reads CASSANRGLHQETQYF. The CDR3 DNA reads as TGTGCCAGCAGCGCCAACCGGGGACTTCACCAAGAGACCCAGTACTTC.

This clone has a handful of counts. The V and J genes are TRBV5-1 and TRBJ1-5, with D maybe TRBD1 (6 bases). There are 15 residues in the CDR3. Germline-derived CDR1 and CDR2 are SGHRS and YFSETQ. Trimming removed 4 bases at V and 0 bases at J, with 11 bases between. CDR3 in amino acids: CASSQGTGSNQPQHF. CDR3 nucleotide sequence: TGCGCCAGCAGCCAGGGGACGGGTAGCAATCAGCCCCAGCATTTT.

This sequence joins TRBV25-1 and TRBJ2-7, with D tentatively TRBD1 (6 bases). In germline, CDR1 is MGHDK, CDR2 SYGVNS. The length of the CDR3 is 16 residues. Trimming stripped 1 base from V and 6 bases from J, with 19 bases between. As DNA, the CDR3 is TGTGCCAGCAGTGAATTCACGACAGGCATAGGGGGCGAGCAGTACTTC. Protein: CASSEFTTGIGGEQYF.

The chain is built from TRBV20-1 and TRBJ1-2; D call uncertain. The CDR3 is 11 amino acids. CDR1 is DFQATT and CDR2 is SNEGSKA in the germline V gene (reference sequence). V lost 5 bases and J 8 bases, leaving 12 bases between the germline ends. CDR3 region: CSARLPVGYTF. The CDR3 nucleotides are TGCAGTGCTCGACTGCCCGTCGGCTACACCTTC.

The gene calls are TRBV5-6 and TRBJ2-2; 7 positions agree with TRBD1. After removal of 3 bases from V and 6 bases from J, the junction contained 5 bases not matched to a gene. Germline CDR1 is SGHDT and CDR2 is YYEEEE. The CDR3 is 14 residues long. Here the CDR3 DNA reads TGTGCCAGCAGCTCCTACAGGGGTTCCGGGGAGCTGTTTTTT. It encodes CASSSYRGSGELFF.

The chain has TRBV5-6 and TRBJ2-7; possibly TRBD1 for D (6 bases). The ends were cut back, 1 base at V and 3 bases at J, with 14 bases in the middle. CDR3 length: 15 residues. The germline gives CDR1 SGHDT, CDR2 YYEEEE. The CDR3 sequence: CASSLLSGRGYEQYF. The CDR3, as DNA: TGTGCCAGCAGCTTGTTAAGCGGCAGGGGCTACGAGCAGTACTTC. Together with reference TRBV5-6 and TRBJ2-7, the CDR3 gives the full variable domain: DAGVTQSPTHLIKTRGQQVTLRCSPKSGHDTVSWYQQALGQGPQFIFQYYEEEERQRGNFPDRFSGHQFPNYSSELNVNALLLGDSALYLCASSLLSGRGYEQYFGPGTRLTVT.

The CDR3 DNA is TGTGCCAGCAGTGCCCTAACAGGCACCGGGGAGCTGTTTTTT. Amino acid sequence: CASSALTGTGELFF. The chain recombines TRBV6-4 with TRBJ2-2; D possibly corresponds to TRBD1 (5 bases). V was trimmed by 4 bases and J by 4 bases, leaving 10 bases between them. Germline CDR1 MRHNA, CDR2 SNTAGT. The CDR3 runs 14 residues.

V is TRBV27 and J is TRBJ1-5, with D tentatively TRBD1 (6 bases). The V and J ends lost 3 bases and 9 bases respectively, with 12 bases between them. The CDR3 runs 13 residues. The V gene's germline CDR1 is MNHEY and CDR2 SMNVEV (reference sequence). The CDR3 region is CASSFRQAGPQHF. The CDR3 region has the DNA TGTGCCAGCAGTTTCCGACAGGCTGGGCCCCAGCATTTT.

This clone was seen a single time. The V and J genes are TRBV2 and TRBJ1-1, with 8 bases that match TRBD1. The CDR3 contains 16 residues. V was clipped by 5 bases and J by 0 bases; unmatched bases: 8. In germline, CDR1 is SNHLY, CDR2 FYNNEI. In nucleotides, the CDR3 is TGTGCCAGCAGTTACGGACAGGGAAGGGTGAACACTGAAGCTTTCTTT. Protein: CASSYGQGRVNTEAFF.

The genes are TRBV9 and TRBJ2-1, with D possibly being TRBD2 (6 bases). V was trimmed by 3 bases and J by 8 bases, leaving 21 bases between them. The CDR3 covers 16 residues. The germline V gene encodes CDR1 SGDLS and CDR2 YYNGEE. The CDR3 reads CASSGVSGPSTYEQFF. In DNA, the CDR3 is TGTGCCAGCAGCGGCGTTAGCGGACCTAGTACCTATGAGCAGTTCTTC.

The rearrangement uses TRBV19 and TRBJ1-1; TRBD1 matches 7 bases. The CDR3 loop spans 14 amino acids. Germline V CDR1 and CDR2: LNHDA, SQIVND (reference sequence). V lost 6 bases and J lost 0; bases outside the gene matches: 4. CDR3 coding DNA: TGTGCCAGTAGCGGTACAGGGGTGAACACTGAAGCTTTCTTT. It yields the protein CASSGTGVNTEAFF.

This clone was seen at least ten times. The V call is TRBV27, the J call TRBJ1-6; D perhaps matches TRBD1 (5 bases). Germline loops: CDR1 MNHEY, CDR2 SMNVEV (reference sequence). The CDR3 sequence is 15 residues long. Trimming cost V 7 bases and J 9 bases, with 19 bases left between them. The CDR3: CASTQHKGRVSPLHF. CDR3 coding DNA: TGTGCCAGCACCCAACACAAGGGGAGGGTTTCACCCCTCCACTTT.

This rearrangement joins TRBV7-2 to TRBJ2-4, with TRBD2 as a possible D gene (6 bases). The CDR3 is 16 residues long. V lost 5 bases and J 3 bases, leaving 17 bases between the germline ends. The germline V gene encodes CDR1 SGHTA and CDR2 FQGNSA. The CDR3 DNA reads as TGTGCCAGCAGCCTTATGCAGGGAGGAGGCAAAAACATTCAGTACTTC. As protein: CASSLMQGGGKNIQYF. The variable domain in full, completed from reference TRBV7-2 and TRBJ2-4, reads GAGVSQSPSNKVTEKGKDVELRCDPISGHTALYWYRQSLGQGLEFLIYFQGNSAPDKSGLPSDRFSAERTGGSVSTLTIQRTQQEDSAVYLCASSLMQGGGKNIQYFGAGTRLSVL.